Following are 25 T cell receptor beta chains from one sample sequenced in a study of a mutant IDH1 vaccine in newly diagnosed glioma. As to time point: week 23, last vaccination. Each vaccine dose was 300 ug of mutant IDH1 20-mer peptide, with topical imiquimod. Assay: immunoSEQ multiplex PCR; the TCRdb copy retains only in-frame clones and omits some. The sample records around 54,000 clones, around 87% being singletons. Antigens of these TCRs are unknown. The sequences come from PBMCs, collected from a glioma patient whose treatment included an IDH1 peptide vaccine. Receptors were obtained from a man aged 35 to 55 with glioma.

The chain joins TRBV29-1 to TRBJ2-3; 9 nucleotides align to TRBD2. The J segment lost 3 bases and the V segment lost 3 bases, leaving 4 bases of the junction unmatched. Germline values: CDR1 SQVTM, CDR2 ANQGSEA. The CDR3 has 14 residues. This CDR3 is CSVEASGITDTQYF. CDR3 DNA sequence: TGCAGCGTTGAGGCTAGCGGGATAACAGATACGCAGTATTTT.

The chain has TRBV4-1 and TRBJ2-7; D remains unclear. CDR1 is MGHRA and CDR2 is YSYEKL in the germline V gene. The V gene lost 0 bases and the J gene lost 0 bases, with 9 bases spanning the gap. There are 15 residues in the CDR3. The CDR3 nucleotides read TGCGCCAGCAGCCAAGAGTCCTGGAGCTCCTACGAGCAGTACTTC. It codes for CASSQESWSSYEQYF.

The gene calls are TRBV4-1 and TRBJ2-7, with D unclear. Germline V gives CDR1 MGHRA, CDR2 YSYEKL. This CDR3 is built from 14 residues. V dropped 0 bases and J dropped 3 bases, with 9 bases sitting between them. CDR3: CASSQDLAYYEQYF. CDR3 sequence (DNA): TGCGCCAGCAGCCAAGATTTAGCTTACTACGAGCAGTACTTC.

The CDR3 here is CASSSSPGGSDQPQHF. CDR3 DNA: TGTGCCAGCAGCTCCTCTCCAGGGGGCTCTGATCAGCCCCAGCATTTT. The J gene is TRBJ1-5, the V gene TRBV7-8; 8 bases match TRBD1. The V gene end was trimmed by 4 bases and the J gene end by 5 bases; junction bases not matched to a gene: 10. CDR1 is SGHVS, CDR2 FQNEAQ, per germline. The CDR3 length is 16 residues.

As DNA, the CDR3 is TGTGCCAGCAGCGTAGCGGCGGGCAGTAAAGAGACCCAGTACTTC. As protein: CASSVAAGSKETQYF. This chain joins TRBV9 and TRBJ2-5, with D possibly matching TRBD2 (5 bases). This CDR3 has 15 amino acids. CDR1 and CDR2 (germline): SGDLS, YYNGEE. V was cut by 0 bases and J by 3 bases, with 12 bases left in between.

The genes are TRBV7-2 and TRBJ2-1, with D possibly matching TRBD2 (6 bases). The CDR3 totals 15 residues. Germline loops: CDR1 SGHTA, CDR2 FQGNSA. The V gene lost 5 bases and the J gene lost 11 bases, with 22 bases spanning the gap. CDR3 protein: CASSLSSASRGKQFF. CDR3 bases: TGTGCCAGCAGCCTCTCTAGCGCCTCCCGGGGGAAGCAGTTCTTC. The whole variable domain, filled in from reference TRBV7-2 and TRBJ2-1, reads GAGVSQSPSNKVTEKGKDVELRCDPISGHTALYWYRQSLGQGLEFLIYFQGNSAPDKSGLPSDRFSAERTGGSVSTLTIQRTQQEDSAVYLCASSLSSASRGKQFFGPGTRLTVL.

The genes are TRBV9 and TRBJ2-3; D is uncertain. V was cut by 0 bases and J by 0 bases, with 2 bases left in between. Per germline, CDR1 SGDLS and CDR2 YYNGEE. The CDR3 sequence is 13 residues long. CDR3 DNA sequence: TGTGCCAGCAGCGTAGTCAGCACAGATACGCAGTATTTT. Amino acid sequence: CASSVVSTDTQYF.

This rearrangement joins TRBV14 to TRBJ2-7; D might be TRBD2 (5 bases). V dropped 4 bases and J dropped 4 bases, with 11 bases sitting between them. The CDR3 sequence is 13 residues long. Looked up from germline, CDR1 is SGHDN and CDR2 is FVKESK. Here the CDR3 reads CASSRYGLYEQYF. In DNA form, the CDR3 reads TGTGCCAGCAGCCGGTACGGACTGTACGAGCAGTACTTC. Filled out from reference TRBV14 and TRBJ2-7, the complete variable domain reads EAGVTQFPSHSVIEKGQTVTLRCDPISGHDNLYWYRRVMGKEIKFLLHFVKESKQDESGMPNNRFLAERTGGTYSTLKVQPAELEDSGVYFCASSRYGLYEQYFGPGTRLTVT.

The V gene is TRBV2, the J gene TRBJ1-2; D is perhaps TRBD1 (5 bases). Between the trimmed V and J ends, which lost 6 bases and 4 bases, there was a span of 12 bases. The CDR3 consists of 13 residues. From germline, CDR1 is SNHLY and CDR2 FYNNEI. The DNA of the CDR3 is TGTGCCAGCAGCTCACCAGGGCTCTATGGCTACACCTTC. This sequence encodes CASSSPGLYGYTF.

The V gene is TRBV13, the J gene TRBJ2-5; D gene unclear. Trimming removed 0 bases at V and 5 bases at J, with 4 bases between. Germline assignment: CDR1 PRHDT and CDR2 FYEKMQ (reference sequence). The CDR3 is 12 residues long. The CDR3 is CASSLGRETQYF. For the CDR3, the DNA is TGTGCCAGCAGCTTAGGCCGGGAGACCCAGTACTTC.

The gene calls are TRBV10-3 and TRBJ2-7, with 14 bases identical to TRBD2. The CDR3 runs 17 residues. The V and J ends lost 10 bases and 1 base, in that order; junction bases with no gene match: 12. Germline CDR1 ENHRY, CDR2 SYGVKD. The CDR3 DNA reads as TGTGCCACCAGGACTAGCGGGAGGACCAACTCATCCTACGAGCAGTACTTC. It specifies CATRTSGRTNSSYEQYF.

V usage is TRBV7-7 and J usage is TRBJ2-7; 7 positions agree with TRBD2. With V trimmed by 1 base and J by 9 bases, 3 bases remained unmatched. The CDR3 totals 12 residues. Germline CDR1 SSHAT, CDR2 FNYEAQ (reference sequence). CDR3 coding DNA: TGTGCCAGCAGCTTAGGAAGCGGGGCGCAGTACTTC. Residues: CASSLGSGAQYF.

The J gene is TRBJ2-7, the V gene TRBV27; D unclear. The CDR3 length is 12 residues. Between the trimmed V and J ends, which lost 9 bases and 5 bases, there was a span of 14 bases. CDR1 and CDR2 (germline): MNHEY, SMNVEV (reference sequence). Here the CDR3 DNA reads TGTGCCAGTGGACCATCCCTCCACGAGCAGTACTTC. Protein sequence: CASGPSLHEQYF.

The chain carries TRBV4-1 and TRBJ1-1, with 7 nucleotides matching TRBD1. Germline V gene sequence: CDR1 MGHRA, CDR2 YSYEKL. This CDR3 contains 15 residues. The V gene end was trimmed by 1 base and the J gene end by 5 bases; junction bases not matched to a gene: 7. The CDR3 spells CASSQVGRGGTEAFF. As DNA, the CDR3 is TGCGCCAGCAGCCAAGTGGGCAGGGGGGGGACTGAAGCTTTCTTT.

CDR3 sequence reads: CASSRDRRLSGANVLTF. The CDR3 nucleotides are TGTGCCAGCAGCAGAGACAGGAGGCTTTCTGGGGCCAACGTCCTGACTTTC. The V gene is TRBV5-4, the J gene TRBJ2-6; tentatively, D is TRBD1 (6 bases). The V end lost 4 bases, the J end lost 1 base, and 15 bases lay between the germline ends. CDR3 size: 17 residues. Germline CDR1 is SGHNT and CDR2 is YYREEE (reference sequence). Using reference TRBV5-4 and TRBJ2-6 for the parts outside the CDR3, the full variable domain is ETGVTQSPTHLIKTRGQQVTLRCSSQSGHNTVSWYQQALGQGPQFIFQYYREEENGRGNFPPRFSGLQFPNYSSELNVNALELDDSALYLCASSRDRRLSGANVLTFGAGSRLTVL.

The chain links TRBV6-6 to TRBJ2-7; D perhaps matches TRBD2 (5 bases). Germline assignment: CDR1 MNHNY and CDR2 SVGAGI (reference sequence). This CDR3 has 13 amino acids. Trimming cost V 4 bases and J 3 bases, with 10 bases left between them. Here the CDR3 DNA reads TGTGCCAGCAGTTTCCCAGGAGGCTACGAGCAGTACTTC. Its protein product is CASSFPGGYEQYF.

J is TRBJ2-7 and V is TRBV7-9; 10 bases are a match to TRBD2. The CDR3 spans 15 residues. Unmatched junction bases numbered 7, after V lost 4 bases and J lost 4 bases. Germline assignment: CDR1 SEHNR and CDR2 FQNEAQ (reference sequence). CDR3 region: CASSYLAGDPYEQYF. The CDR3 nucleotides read TGTGCCAGCAGCTACCTAGCGGGAGATCCTTACGAGCAGTACTTC.

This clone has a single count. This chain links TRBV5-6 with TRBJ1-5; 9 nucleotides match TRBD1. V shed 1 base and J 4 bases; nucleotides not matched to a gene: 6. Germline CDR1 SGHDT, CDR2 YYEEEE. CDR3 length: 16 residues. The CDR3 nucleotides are TGTGCCAGCAGCTTGACCCGGGACAGGGAGAATCAGCCCCAGCATTTT. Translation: CASSLTRDRENQPQHF.

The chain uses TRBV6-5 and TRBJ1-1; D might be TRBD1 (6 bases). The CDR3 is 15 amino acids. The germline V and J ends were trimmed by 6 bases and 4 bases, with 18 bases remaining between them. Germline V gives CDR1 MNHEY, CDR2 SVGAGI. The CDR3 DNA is TGTGCCAGCAGCCCCGACCGTAGGGGGGCCACTGAAGCTTTCTTT. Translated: CASSPDRRGATEAFF.

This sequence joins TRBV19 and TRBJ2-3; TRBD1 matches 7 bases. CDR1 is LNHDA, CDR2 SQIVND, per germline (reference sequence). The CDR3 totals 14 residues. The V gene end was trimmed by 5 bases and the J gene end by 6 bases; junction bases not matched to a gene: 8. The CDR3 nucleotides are TGTGCCAGTAGTGCACCGGGACAGTGGGATACGCAGTATTTT. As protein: CASSAPGQWDTQYF.

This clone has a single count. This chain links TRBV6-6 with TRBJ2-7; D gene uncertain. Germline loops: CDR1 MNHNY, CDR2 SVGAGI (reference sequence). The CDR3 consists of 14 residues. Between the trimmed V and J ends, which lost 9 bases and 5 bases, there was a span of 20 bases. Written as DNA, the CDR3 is TGTGCCAGTTGTCGAAGTCTAAGTGGCCACGAGCAGTACTTC. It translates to CASCRSLSGHEQYF.

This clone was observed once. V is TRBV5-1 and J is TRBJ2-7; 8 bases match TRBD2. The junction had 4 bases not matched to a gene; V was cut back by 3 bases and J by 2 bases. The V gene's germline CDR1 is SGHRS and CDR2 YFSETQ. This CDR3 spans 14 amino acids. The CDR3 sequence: CASSSPGLAYEQYF. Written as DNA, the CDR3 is TGCGCCAGCAGCTCACCGGGACTAGCCTACGAGCAGTACTTC.

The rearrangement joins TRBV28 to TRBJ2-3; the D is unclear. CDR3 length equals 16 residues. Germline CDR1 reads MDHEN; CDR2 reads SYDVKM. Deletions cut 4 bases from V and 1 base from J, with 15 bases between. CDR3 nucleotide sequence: TGTGCCAGCAGTTCAGGTGGTCGTGGCGGCACAGATACGCAGTATTTT. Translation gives CASSSGGRGGTDTQYF.

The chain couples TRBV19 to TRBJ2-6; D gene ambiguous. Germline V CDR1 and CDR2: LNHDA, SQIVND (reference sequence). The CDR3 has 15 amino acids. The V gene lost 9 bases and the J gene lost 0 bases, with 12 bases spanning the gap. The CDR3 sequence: CASRALTSGANVLTF. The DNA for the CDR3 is TGTGCCAGCCGGGCCTTAACCTCTGGGGCCAACGTCCTGACTTTC.

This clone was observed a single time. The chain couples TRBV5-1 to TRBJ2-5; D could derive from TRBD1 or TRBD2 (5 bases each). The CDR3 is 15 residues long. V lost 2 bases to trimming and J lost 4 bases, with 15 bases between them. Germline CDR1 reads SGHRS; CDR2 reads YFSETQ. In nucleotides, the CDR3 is TGCGCCAGCAGCTTTCAAGGTGGGGGTACAGAGACCCAGTACTTC. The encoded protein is CASSFQGGGTETQYF.